These T cell receptor beta chains were read from a single sample in a study of T cell repertoires in cytomegalovirus infection. TCRdb processed the reads anew with MiXCR; each CDR3 protein has one entry. This sample has 250,000 or so distinct CDR3 sequences; about 18% occur once, and the top ten carry roughly half. Sequencing was performed on CD8+ T cells from PBMCs. The receptors derive from a human donor in good health (CMV status not recorded). Some clones in this sample may be carry-over from other donors' samples. Both conserved end residues are part of each CDR3. The D gene is left open where the match is weak. Clone size, where shown, is once, few, many, or a class for clones that have expanded.

D: .; J: TRBJ2-1; size: few; V: TRBV5-4; CDR3: CASSLARFARVSYNEQFF; DNA: TGTGCCAGCAGCTTGGCTCGATTCGCCAGGGTTAGCTACAATGAGCAGTTCTTC
D: TRBD1; J: TRBJ1-5; size: many; V: TRBV6-2/TRBV6-3; CDR3: CASSLLTGDNQPQHF; DNA: TGTGCCAGCAGTTTATTGACAGGGGACAATCAGCCCCAGCATTTT
D: .; J: TRBJ2-2; size: many; V: TRBV7-6; CDR3: CASSLLVNSNTGELFF; DNA: TGTGCCAGCAGCTTACTCGTCAACTCGAACACCGGGGAGCTGTTTTTT
D: TRBD2; J: TRBJ2-1; size: .; V: TRBV10-2; CDR3: CASFAGGINEQFF; DNA: TGCGCCAGCTTTGCGGGGGGGATCAATGAGCAGTTCTTC
D: .; J: TRBJ2-2; size: .; V: TRBV29-1; CDR3: CSVDPGGGGTGELFF; DNA: TGCAGCGTTGACCCCGGAGGGGGGGGCACCGGGGAGCTGTTTTTT
D: TRBD2; J: TRBJ2-7; size: few; V: TRBV2; CDR3: CASTPVGGSEQYF; DNA: TGTGCCAGCACCCCAGTGGGGGGGTCCGAGCAGTACTTC
D: TRBD1; J: TRBJ1-2; size: .; V: TRBV5-1; CDR3: CASSFTGAVGGYTF; DNA: TGCGCCAGCAGCTTTACAGGGGCGGTTGGTGGCTACACCTTC
D: .; J: TRBJ1-4; size: .; V: TRBV23-1; CDR3: CASSRTSGVVDEKLFF; DNA: TGCGCCAGCAGTCGCACGTCAGGGGTGGTTGATGAAAAACTGTTTTTT
D: .; J: TRBJ1-6; size: few; V: TRBV28; CDR3: CASSFYANDSPLHF; DNA: TGTGCCAGCAGTTTTTACGCGAATGATTCACCCCTCCACTTT
D: .; J: TRBJ2-1; size: few; V: TRBV14; CDR3: CASSPSDWAYNEQFF; DNA: TGTGCCAGCAGCCCATCCGACTGGGCCTACAATGAGCAGTTCTTC
D: TRBD1; J: TRBJ2-5; size: few; V: TRBV5-5; CDR3: CASSSWQGARETQYF; DNA: TGTGCCAGCAGCTCCTGGCAGGGGGCAAGGGAGACCCAGTACTTC
D: .; J: TRBJ2-1; size: many; V: TRBV7-2; CDR3: CASSATYREQFF; DNA: TGTGCCAGCAGCGCTACTTACCGTGAGCAGTTCTTC
D: TRBD2; J: TRBJ2-7; size: .; V: TRBV20-1; CDR3: CSARETSGGLYEQYF; DNA: TGCAGTGCTAGAGAGACTAGCGGGGGGCTCTACGAGCAGTACTTC
D: TRBD2; J: TRBJ2-7; size: .; V: TRBV6-6; CDR3: CASSYSRGMRGGIYEQYF; DNA: TGTGCCAGCAGTTACTCGAGGGGTATGCGGGGGGGGATCTACGAGCAGTACTTC
D: .; J: TRBJ2-7; size: many; V: TRBV4-3; CDR3: CASSQDAGTPYEQYF; DNA: TGCGCCAGCAGCCAAGACGCCGGGACCCCCTACGAGCAGTACTTC
D: TRBD2; J: TRBJ2-7; size: few; V: TRBV5-5; CDR3: CASSHVGGALSYEQYF; DNA: TGTGCCAGCAGCCACGTCGGGGGGGCCCTCTCCTACGAGCAGTACTTC